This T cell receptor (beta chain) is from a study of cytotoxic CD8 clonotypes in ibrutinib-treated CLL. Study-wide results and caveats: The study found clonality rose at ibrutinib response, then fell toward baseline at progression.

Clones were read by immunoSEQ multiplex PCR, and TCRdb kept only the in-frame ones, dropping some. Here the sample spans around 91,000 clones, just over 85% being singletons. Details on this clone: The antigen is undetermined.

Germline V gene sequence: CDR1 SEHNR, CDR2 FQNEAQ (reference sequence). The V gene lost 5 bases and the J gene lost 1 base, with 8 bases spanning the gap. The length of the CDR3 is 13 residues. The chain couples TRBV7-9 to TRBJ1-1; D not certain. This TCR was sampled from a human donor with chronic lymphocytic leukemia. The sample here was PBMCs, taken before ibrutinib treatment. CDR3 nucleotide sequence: TGTGCCAGCAGCCAATCATCGAACACTGAAGCTTTCTTT. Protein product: CASSQSSNTEAFF.